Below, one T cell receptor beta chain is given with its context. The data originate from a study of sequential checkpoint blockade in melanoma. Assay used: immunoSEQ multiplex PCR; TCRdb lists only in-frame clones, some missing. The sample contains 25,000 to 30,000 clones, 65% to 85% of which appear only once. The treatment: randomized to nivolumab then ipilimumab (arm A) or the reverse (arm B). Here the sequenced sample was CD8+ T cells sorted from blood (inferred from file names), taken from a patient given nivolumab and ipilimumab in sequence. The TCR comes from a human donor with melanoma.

For the CDR3, the DNA is TGTGCCAGCAGTGGGACTTACGAGCAGTACTTC. This codes for CASSGTYEQYF. V gene TRBV6-1 combines with J gene TRBJ2-7, with D possibly matching TRBD2 (5 bases). V lost 4 bases, J lost 4 bases, and 5 bases lay in between. Germline-derived CDR1 and CDR2 are MNHNS and SASEGT. The CDR3 consists of 11 residues.